Listed below are T cell receptor beta chains from one sample, sequenced in a study of cytomegalovirus exposure and HLA in healthy donors. Some clones are missing from TCRdb's copy, which holds only in-frame ones; the method was immunoSEQ multiplex PCR. The sample has 150,000 to 250,000 clones; roughly 85% are singletons. What was sequenced was PBMCs. The source is a woman aged 30 to 39 in good health and CMV-seropositive. Both conserved end residues are part of each CDR3. A D gene is named only where the DNA matches it firmly. Clone size appears in some rows only: once, few, many, or a class for an expanded clone.

DNA	CDR3	J	V	size	D
TGCGCCAGCAGCTTCGGGGTTCCGGGGGAAGAGACCCAGTACTTC	CASSFGVPGEETQYF	TRBJ2-5	TRBV5-1	NA	NA
TGCGCCAGCAGTGAGCCCCCGGGTGGCGGTGAAAAACTGTTTTTT	CASSEPPGGGEKLFF	TRBJ1-4	TRBV10-2	NA	NA
TGTGCCAGCTCACTTGCGACGGGTCAAGAGACCCAGTACTTC	CASSLATGQETQYF	TRBJ2-5	TRBV18	NA	NA
TGTGCCACCAGCAGTTTAGGGTCAAGGGGATATGGCTACACCTTC	CATSSLGSRGYGYTF	TRBJ1-2	TRBV15	NA	NA
TGTGCCAGCAGCCCACTTGGGACAATTCTTGGGGACAATGAGCAGTTCTTC	CASSPLGTILGDNEQFF	TRBJ2-1	TRBV5-6	NA	NA
TGTGCCAGCACCCAGGTTGGGGCCTCGGGGCAGTACTTC	CASTQVGASGQYF	TRBJ2-7	TRBV6-5	NA	NA
TGTGCCAGCAGCTTCAGTGCAGGGGCCGGAAACACCATATATTTT	CASSFSAGAGNTIYF	TRBJ1-3	TRBV7-2	NA	NA
TGTGCCAGCAGCTTGGATCTAGCGGGAAACTACGAGCAGTACTTC	CASSLDLAGNYEQYF	TRBJ2-7	TRBV5-6	NA	TRBD2
TGCGCCAGCAGCCAAGATCGTGAGAATTACAATGAGCAGTTCTTC	CASSQDRENYNEQFF	TRBJ2-1	TRBV4-3	NA	NA
TGTGCCAGCAGTGACCGGGACAGGGGGGTCACCGGGGAGCTGTTTTTT	CASSDRDRGVTGELFF	TRBJ2-2	TRBV6-1	few	TRBD1
TGTGCCAGCAGTTACGGGGGGAGGCCCGACAATGAGCAGTTCTTC	CASSYGGRPDNEQFF	TRBJ2-1	TRBV6-5	NA	NA
TGTGCCAGCAACAGGGACGGCACTAATGAAAAACTGTTTTTT	CASNRDGTNEKLFF	TRBJ1-4	TRBV2	NA	NA
TGTGCCACCAGCAGAAACCGGGACAGGGGGCTAAATGAGCAGTTCTTC	CATSRNRDRGLNEQFF	TRBJ2-1	TRBV15	NA	TRBD1
TGTGCCAGCTCACCTGGGGCGCCCTACAATGAGCAGTTCTTC	CASSPGAPYNEQFF	TRBJ2-1	TRBV18	NA	NA
TGTGCCAGCAGCTGGGGTGGGACAGGGGGCGACGAGCAGTACTTC	CASSWGGTGGDEQYF	TRBJ2-7	TRBV5-5	NA	TRBD1
TGTGCCAGCAGCGTGGGGACAGGTGCCACTGAAGCTTTCTTT	CASSVGTGATEAFF	TRBJ1-1	TRBV9	NA	TRBD1
TGTGCCAGCTCACCTCAGGCCCTCAGGGAGCAGTACTTC	CASSPQALREQYF	TRBJ2-7	TRBV18	NA	NA
TGTGCCAGCAGCCCTCGGGACAGCAGAAGGGGCTACACCTTC	CASSPRDSRRGYTF	TRBJ1-2	TRBV7-2	NA	TRBD1
TGCGCCAGCAGCCAAGAAGGGGGAACCGGGGAGCTGTTTTTT	CASSQEGGTGELFF	TRBJ2-2	TRBV4-1	NA	NA
TGTGCCAGCAGCATACTAGCGGGAGGGCCAGGGGGAATCTCCTACGAGCAGTACTTC	CASSILAGGPGGISYEQYF	TRBJ2-7	TRBV11-2	NA	TRBD2
TGTGCCAGCAGTTACTCCACGAGCTCTGGAAACACCATATATTTT	CASSYSTSSGNTIYF	TRBJ1-3	TRBV6-5	NA	NA
TGCGCCAGCAGCTCGAGGGCCGGAACCGGGGAGCTGTTTTTT	CASSSRAGTGELFF	TRBJ2-2	TRBV5-1	NA	NA
TGTGCCAGTAGAGGCGGAAGCCACATCCCCAATGAGCAGTTCTTC	CASRGGSHIPNEQFF	TRBJ2-1	TRBV11-2	once	NA
TGTGCCTGGAGTGTAGGAGTAAATGGCTACACCTTC	CAWSVGVNGYTF	TRBJ1-2	TRBV30	NA	NA
TGTGCCAGCAGCCTAGGACACGGTTACACTGAGCAGTTCTTC	CASSLGHGYTEQFF	TRBJ2-1	TRBV7-2	NA	NA
TGTGCCAGCACCTTCAGGCTTTCCGAGCAGTACTTC	CASTFRLSEQYF	TRBJ2-7	TRBV7-8	NA	NA
TGTGCCGTCCACGCTACAGCTAACGCACAAGATACGCAGTATTTT	CAVHATANAQDTQYF	TRBJ2-3	TRBV27	NA	NA
TGTGCCAGCAGCTTAGGAGCGATTGTCTTCCCGTACGAGCAGTACTTC	CASSLGAIVFPYEQYF	TRBJ2-7	TRBV11-2	NA	NA
TGTGCCAGCAGCCGGCGGGGAAACAATGAGCAGTTCTTC	CASSRRGNNEQFF	TRBJ2-1	TRBV7-2	NA	NA
TGTGCCAGCAGCTCGGGTGTAGGCGAGCAGTACTTC	CASSSGVGEQYF	TRBJ2-7	TRBV11-3	NA	NA
TGTGCCAGCAGCTTGCTACCAGGGCCAGACCAGCAGTACTTC	CASSLLPGPDQQYF	TRBJ2-7	TRBV5-4	NA	NA
TGTGCCAGCGGAATGAATGGGGCACAGGGTGAGCAGTTCTTC	CASGMNGAQGEQFF	TRBJ2-1	TRBV27	NA	NA
TGTGCCAGCAGGCGACCGGGACAGAAGATCGAAGCTTTCTTT	CASRRPGQKIEAFF	TRBJ1-1	TRBV11-2	once	TRBD1
TGTGCCACCAGCAGAGAGGGGACTCTAGGGGAAAAACTGTTTTTT	CATSREGTLGEKLFF	TRBJ1-4	TRBV15	NA	NA
TGTGCCAGCAGTCCAGGACTAGCGGAATACAATGAGCAGTTCTTC	CASSPGLAEYNEQFF	TRBJ2-1	TRBV7-6	NA	TRBD2
TGTGCCAGCAGTACGATACAGGGAAGGACAAGTGGCTACACCTTC	CASSTIQGRTSGYTF	TRBJ1-2	TRBV27	NA	NA
TGTGCCAGCAGTTCCGACGGACTAGCGGGAGGGTTAGGGCAAGAGACCCAGTACTTC	CASSSDGLAGGLGQETQYF	TRBJ2-5	TRBV27	NA	TRBD2
TGCAGCGTTCCACTAGCCTCTACAAGAAATGAGCAGTTCTTC	CSVPLASTRNEQFF	TRBJ2-1	TRBV29-1	NA	NA
TGTGCCAGCAGTGACTCCGGGACAGGGGATGAAGCTTTCTTT	CASSDSGTGDEAFF	TRBJ1-1	TRBV6-4	NA	TRBD1
TGTGCCAGCAGCCCGTTCGGCGGGGAGACCCAGTACTTC	CASSPFGGETQYF	TRBJ2-5	TRBV7-2	NA	NA
TGTGCCAGCAGCTCATCCGGACATACTGTAGGCGAGCAGTACTTC	CASSSSGHTVGEQYF	TRBJ2-7	TRBV7-9	NA	NA
TGTGCCAGCAGCCAGACAGTGAACACTGAAGCTTTCTTT	CASSQTVNTEAFF	TRBJ1-1	TRBV28	once	NA
TGTGCCAGCAGCAGAGGACAGGAAGAAAAACTGTTTTTT	CASSRGQEEKLFF	TRBJ1-4	TRBV7-9	NA	TRBD1
TGTGCCAGCAGTCAACAGGGTTACTCTGGGGCCAACGTCCTGACTTTC	CASSQQGYSGANVLTF	TRBJ2-6	TRBV6-6	NA	NA
TGTGCCAGCAGCGCCCCCGGGGGGAGGACTGAAGCTTTCTTT	CASSAPGGRTEAFF	TRBJ1-1	TRBV9	NA	NA
TGTGCCATCAGTGAGTTTGCGGGAAACGAGCAGTACTTC	CAISEFAGNEQYF	TRBJ2-7	TRBV10-3	once	NA
TGTGCCACCAGCAGAGAATCGGGGTTTGGGGCCAACGTCCTGACTTTC	CATSRESGFGANVLTF	TRBJ2-6	TRBV15	NA	NA
TGTGCCAGCAGCATCACGACTGCCAAAAACATTCAGTACTTC	CASSITTAKNIQYF	TRBJ2-4	TRBV21-1	NA	NA
TGTGCCAGCAGTCAACAGGGCCCTTCGCGGGGCTACACCTTC	CASSQQGPSRGYTF	TRBJ1-2	TRBV2	few	NA
TGTGCCAGCAGTTACTCGGTAGGCAGGGGGAACGAGCAGTACTTC	CASSYSVGRGNEQYF	TRBJ2-7	TRBV6-5	once	TRBD1